The 14 T cell receptor beta chains given below trace back to one sample, sequenced in a study of cytomegalovirus exposure and HLA in healthy donors (dated by TCRdb to about 2017). The library was built by means of the immunoSEQ multiplex PCR assay. For the multiplex PCR, a mixture combining 60 forward primers for TCR Vbeta segments and 13 reverse primers for TCR Jbeta segments was used. The table was pulled from immuneACCESS by TCRdb, which kept in-frame rearrangements only. Such tables lose some clones; where checked, under half of the loss comes from unresolved V genes, and the rest has no known cause. The sample contains 200,000 to 250,000 clones, roughly 84% of them found a single time. In total, the top ten clones hold 1.4% of the sample. Sequencing was performed on PBMCs. The receptor set was obtained from a girl aged 10-17 years in good health and CMV-seronegative.

The chain links TRBV2 to TRBJ2-2; D perhaps matches TRBD2 (7 bases). Trimming removed 5 bases from V and 3 bases from J, with 10 bases in between. This CDR3 spans 14 amino acids. The germline V gene encodes CDR1 SNHLY and CDR2 FYNNEI. The CDR3 sequence: CASSWGGDTGELFF. For the CDR3, the DNA is TGTGCCAGCAGTTGGGGGGGCGACACCGGGGAGCTGTTTTTT.

About this clone: One end of the junction fails to match germline, which may point to a read error. The sample contains more than one DNA sequence encoding this CDR3. V is TRBV15 and J is TRBJ2-5, with D perhaps TRBD2 (5 bases). The germline gives CDR1 LNHNV, CDR2 YYDKDF (reference sequence). CDR3 length: 14 residues. CDR3 nucleotides: TGCGCCACCCGAATTTGGAGCGGCCAAGAGACCCAGTACTTC. It yields the protein CATRIWSGQETQYF.

This clone was recorded once. The rearrangement links TRBV7-3 to TRBJ2-1, with D perhaps TRBD2 (6 bases). The germline V and J ends were trimmed by 3 bases and 0 bases, with 24 bases remaining between them. The CDR3 consists of 20 residues. Germline CDR1 and CDR2: SGHTA and FQGTGA. DNA of the CDR3: TGTGCCAGCAGCTTTGGGAGGTTGGTTCTACAGGATAGCTCCTACAATGAGCAGTTCTTC. Amino acid sequence: CASSFGRLVLQDSSYNEQFF.

This clone was seen more than once but under ten times. This rearrangement joins TRBV5-1 to TRBJ1-4; D gene uncertain. The V gene's germline CDR1 is SGHRS and CDR2 YFSETQ. V gave up 5 bases and J gave up 7 bases, with 12 bases separating them. The CDR3 consists of 13 residues. CDR3: CASSRGLGEKLFF. The CDR3 coding sequence is TGCGCCAGCAGTCGCGGCCTTGGTGAAAAACTGTTTTTT.

The chain joins TRBV5-6 to TRBJ1-2, with D tentatively TRBD1 (6 bases). The ends were cut back, 4 bases at V and 3 bases at J, with 16 bases in the middle. Germline V gene lookup returns CDR1 SGHDT and CDR2 YYEEEE. The CDR3 length is 15 residues. CDR3 residues: CASSVGGRSDYGYTF. The CDR3 nucleotides read TGTGCCAGCAGCGTTGGGGGCAGATCCGACTATGGCTACACCTTC. Full variable domain (remainder filled in from reference TRBV5-6 and TRBJ1-2): DAGVTQSPTHLIKTRGQQVTLRCSPKSGHDTVSWYQQALGQGPQFIFQYYEEEERQRGNFPDRFSGHQFPNYSSELNVNALLLGDSALYLCASSVGGRSDYGYTFGSGTRLTVV.

This clone was seen a single time. The chain links TRBV18 to TRBJ1-1; possible D gene TRBD1, 6 bases. The CDR3 is made up of 12 amino acids. Germline lookup yields CDR1 KGHSH and CDR2 LQKENI. Trimming cost V 3 bases and J 7 bases, with 9 bases left between them. The CDR3: CASSPRGGEAFF. The DNA for the CDR3 is TGTGCCAGCTCACCTAGGGGGGGTGAAGCTTTCTTT. Full variable domain (outside the CDR3, taken from reference TRBV18 and TRBJ1-1): NAGVMQNPRHLVRRRGQEARLRCSPMKGHSHVYWYRQLPEEGLKFMVYLQKENIIDESGMPKERFSAEFPKEGPSILRIQQVVRGDSAAYFCASSPRGGEAFFGQGTRLTVV.

The V call is TRBV7-8, the J call TRBJ1-2; D unresolved. The V and J ends lost 5 bases and 2 bases respectively, with 18 bases between them. This CDR3 comprises 16 residues. Germline lookup yields CDR1 SGHVS and CDR2 FQNEAQ. DNA for the CDR3: TGTGCCAGCAGCCCCCTCGGGGTATCCTCAAACTATGGCTACACCTTC. It yields the protein CASSPLGVSSNYGYTF.

Worth noting for this clone: Other nucleotide sequences in the sample specify the same CDR3. This rearrangement joins TRBV27 to TRBJ1-2; maybe TRBD1 (5 bases). CDR1 MNHEY and CDR2 SMNVEV come from the germline V gene (reference sequence). The CDR3 spans 14 residues. Trimming pared 8 bases from V and 8 bases from J, leaving 21 bases between. The CDR3 loop is CASAFTRRGEGYTF. The CDR3 nucleotides are TGTGCCAGCGCGTTCACCCGCCGGGGGGAGGGCTACACCTTC.

This sequence joins TRBV4-1 and TRBJ2-5; 7 bases align to TRBD2. This CDR3 contains 14 residues. V dropped 0 bases and J dropped 9; count of bases not matched to a gene: 7. CDR1 and CDR2 (germline): MGHRA, YSYEKL. The CDR3 region is CASSQDGGGWAQYF. The DNA of the CDR3 is TGCGCCAGCAGCCAAGATGGGGGGGGGTGGGCCCAGTACTTC.

The chain uses TRBV5-1 and TRBJ2-5; TRBD2 is a possible D gene (5 bases). This CDR3 spans 16 amino acids. Germline CDR1 SGHRS, CDR2 YFSETQ. V was trimmed by 0 bases and J by 1 base, leaving 13 bases between them. CDR3: CASSLEAGILQETQYF. CDR3 sequence (DNA): TGCGCCAGCAGCTTGGAGGCGGGCATACTCCAAGAGACCCAGTACTTC.

A single count supports this clone. The chain carries TRBV19 and TRBJ2-6, with 11 bases aligning to TRBD1. V shed 3 bases, J shed 4 bases, and the junction held 8 bases outside the gene matches. The CDR3 contains 18 residues. The germline V gene encodes CDR1 LNHDA and CDR2 SQIVND (reference sequence). CDR3 DNA sequence: TGTGCCAGTAGTATTCGCGGGACAGGGGGTACAGGGGCCAACGTCCTGACTTTC. Residues: CASSIRGTGGTGANVLTF. The whole variable domain, remainder taken from reference TRBV19 and TRBJ2-6, is DGGITQSPKYLFRKEGQNVTLSCEQNLNHDAMYWYRQDPGQGLRLIYYSQIVNDFQKGDIAEGYSVSREKKESFPLTVTSAQKNPTAFYLCASSIRGTGGTGANVLTFGAGSRLTVL.

This clone was picked up one time. The chain couples TRBV7-8 to TRBJ1-2, with 8 bases aligning to TRBD1. The V gene end was trimmed by 3 bases and the J gene end by 4 bases; junction bases not matched to a gene: 4. This CDR3 has 14 residues. CDR1 SGHVS and CDR2 FQNEAQ come from the germline V gene. The CDR3 DNA reads TGTGCCAGCAGCTTCGCAGGGGGCAGCTATGGCTACACCTTC. Protein sequence: CASSFAGGSYGYTF.

The gene calls are TRBV5-1 and TRBJ2-7; TRBD2 agrees at 9 bases. The germline CDR1 and CDR2 sequences are SGHRS and YFSETQ. The length of the CDR3 is 14 residues. The trim removed 2 bases at V and 2 bases at J, leaving 2 bases unmatched. The CDR3 DNA follows: TGCGCCAGCAGCTTTGCTAGCGGGGCCTACGAGCAGTACTTC. Translating it yields CASSFASGAYEQYF.

This chain connects TRBV2 to TRBJ2-3, with a weak D call TRBD2 (5 bases). The CDR3 is 18 residues long. The germline CDR1 and CDR2 sequences are SNHLY and FYNNEI. The V end was cut by 5 bases, the J end by 1 base, with 22 bases between. In DNA form, the CDR3 reads TGTGCCAGCAGTTCTTGGTACGACTCCGGAGGTGGCACAGATACGCAGTATTTT. Translated, it gives CASSSWYDSGGGTDTQYF.